The source of this T cell receptor beta chain is a study of blood T cell repertoires in COVID-19. The CDR3 has 15 residues. Germline-derived CDR1 and CDR2 are LGHNA and YNFKEQ. The ends were cut back, 1 base at V and 0 bases at J, with 7 bases in the middle. The assay was immunoSEQ multiplex PCR, and TCRdb's table has in-frame clones only and misses some. Here the sample spans 150,000 or so clones, 90% being singletons. Sample: peripheral blood. This sequence joins TRBV4-2 and TRBJ1-5; no clear D. This receptor was obtained from a man between 60 and 75 years old with active or convalescent COVID-19. The CDR3: CASSQVRYSNQPQHF. The CDR3 nucleotides read TGTGCCAGCAGCCAAGTCAGGTATAGCAATCAGCCCCAGCATTTT.